The 27 T cell receptor beta chains presented below share a single source sample, sequenced in a study of blood T cell repertoires in COVID-19. Data came from immunoSEQ multiplex PCR; TCRdb stores just in-frame clones and leaves some out. The sample includes about 68,000 clones, 91% seen only once; the top ten take 7.3%. Source material: peripheral blood. These receptors originate from a middle-aged man with COVID-19, enrolled during active disease.

The chain links TRBV28 to TRBJ2-3; D perhaps matches TRBD1 (5 bases). Germline CDR1 is MDHEN and CDR2 is SYDVKM. The CDR3 is 12 amino acids. The CDR3 is CAVGALTDTQYF. The CDR3 DNA is TGTGCTGTAGGGGCCCTCACAGATACGCAGTATTTT. The full variable domain, its missing parts supplied by reference TRBV28 and TRBJ2-3, is DVKVTQSSRYLVKRTGEKVFLECVQDMDHENMFWYRQDPGLGLRLIYFSYDVKMKEKGDIPEGYSVSREKKERFSLILESASTNQTSMYLCAVGALTDTQYFGPGTRLTVL.

This chain links TRBV10-3 with TRBJ2-1; no clear D. Trimming took off 3 bases at V and 8 bases at J, with 8 bases between the two ends. CDR1 is ENHRY, CDR2 SYGVKD, per germline. This CDR3 is built from 12 residues. The CDR3 nucleotides are TGTGCCATCAGTGACGCTAGTTATGAGCAGTTCTTC. Protein product: CAISDASYEQFF.

The genes are TRBV28 and TRBJ1-2; TRBD1 aligns across 9 bases. V lost 6 bases to trimming and J lost 0 bases; unmatched junction nucleotides: 8. The CDR3 is 16 residues long. The germline V gene encodes CDR1 MDHEN and CDR2 SYDVKM. In nucleotides, the CDR3 is TGTGCCAGCAGGGGAGGACAGGGGAATACTAACTATGGCTACACCTTC. This encodes CASRGGQGNTNYGYTF.

CDR3 loop: CASSQAGDEQFF. In DNA, the CDR3 is TGTGCCAGCAGCCAAGCGGGAGATGAGCAGTTCTTC. This chain joins TRBV14 and TRBJ2-1; D may be TRBD2 (6 bases). This CDR3 has 12 amino acids. Trimming cost V 1 base and J 8 bases, with 6 bases left between them. Germline lookup yields CDR1 SGHDN and CDR2 FVKESK.

This clone was detected once. V gene TRBV5-1 combines with J gene TRBJ2-2, with a weak D call TRBD1 (6 bases). This CDR3 region has 15 residues. Germline loops: CDR1 SGHRS, CDR2 YFSETQ. V lost 3 bases, J lost 4 bases, and 13 bases lay in between. CDR3 sequence (DNA): TGCGCCAGCAGCTCTCAGGGGCTGGGCACCGGGGAGCTGTTTTTT. This gives the protein CASSSQGLGTGELFF.

The chain carries TRBV6-1 and TRBJ1-5; 8 bases agree with TRBD1. V lost 2 bases to trimming and J lost 6 bases; unmatched junction nucleotides: 9. Germline assignment: CDR1 MNHNS and CDR2 SASEGT. This CDR3 comprises 16 residues. CDR3 DNA: TGTGCCAGCAGTGAACTTCCCGGACAGGGAGGTCAGCCCCAGCATTTT. It is translated as CASSELPGQGGQPQHF.

The chain uses TRBV28 and TRBJ2-5; TRBD2 matches 9 bases. The V and J ends lost 8 bases and 3 bases, in that order; junction bases with no gene match: 7. The CDR3 totals 14 residues. Germline CDR1 MDHEN, CDR2 SYDVKM. The CDR3 spells CASGSSGGKETQYF. The CDR3, as DNA: TGTGCCAGCGGAAGTAGCGGGGGCAAAGAGACCCAGTACTTC.

This rearrangement joins TRBV30 to TRBJ2-7; 8 nucleotides agree with TRBD1. CDR3 length: 15 amino acids. After removal of 2 bases from V and 2 bases from J, the junction contained 8 bases not matched to a gene. CDR1 GTSNPN and CDR2 SVGIG come from the germline V gene (reference sequence). CDR3 DNA: TGTGCCTGGAGTTGGGGTCAACAGGGGGCCTACGAGCAGTACTTC. Translating gives CAWSWGQQGAYEQYF.

J is TRBJ2-1 and V is TRBV5-4; 7 nucleotides align to TRBD1. Looked up from germline, CDR1 is SGHNT and CDR2 is YYREEE (reference sequence). This CDR3 spans 14 amino acids. Trimming cost V 2 bases and J 7 bases; bases outside gene matches: 6. CDR3: CASSFRTGRNEQFF. In DNA form, the CDR3 reads TGTGCCAGCAGCTTCCGGACAGGTCGGAATGAGCAGTTCTTC.

J is TRBJ1-2 and V is TRBV28, with 8 bases identical to TRBD1. Germline CDR1 MDHEN, CDR2 SYDVKM. Trimming removed 4 bases from V and 4 bases from J; junction bases left unmatched: 11. The CDR3 spans 16 residues. The CDR3 reads CASSSPLVDRVYGYTF. CDR3 DNA sequence: TGTGCCAGCAGTTCCCCACTAGTGGACAGGGTCTATGGCTACACCTTC.

V is TRBV19 and J is TRBJ2-2; D is unresolved. The V gene's germline CDR1 is LNHDA and CDR2 SQIVND (reference sequence). V shed 3 bases and J shed 2 bases, with 7 bases lying between them. The CDR3 loop spans 14 amino acids. In nucleotides, the CDR3 is TGTGCCAGTAGTATGGGCGTAAACACCGGGGAGCTGTTTTTT. It yields the protein CASSMGVNTGELFF.

The V call is TRBV11-2, the J call TRBJ1-3, with 7 bases that match TRBD1. Germline CDR1 is SGHAT and CDR2 is FQNNGV. The trim removed 5 bases at V and 1 base at J, leaving 5 bases unmatched. This CDR3 contains 15 residues. This CDR3 reads CASSVSTGSGNTIYF. The CDR3 DNA reads TGTGCCAGCAGCGTCTCGACAGGGTCTGGAAACACCATATATTTT.

The chain uses TRBV5-6 and TRBJ1-5; D unresolved. Germline loops: CDR1 SGHDT, CDR2 YYEEEE. V gave up 1 base and J gave up 6 bases, with 17 bases separating them. This CDR3 has 16 residues. CDR3 coding DNA: TGTGCCAGCAGCTTGTTTGGACGGGAATCGGGTCAGCCCCAGCATTTT. As protein: CASSLFGRESGQPQHF.

The chain is built from TRBV28 and TRBJ2-1; 8 bases are a match to TRBD2. Unmatched junction bases numbered 5, after V lost 7 bases and J lost 15 bases. This CDR3 has 10 residues. Germline lookup yields CDR1 MDHEN and CDR2 SYDVKM. CDR3 amino acids: CASIAGPGFF. The CDR3, as DNA: TGTGCCAGCATAGCGGGGCCTGGGTTCTTC.

The chain couples TRBV5-4 to TRBJ1-6; 7 nucleotides match TRBD1. The CDR3 loop spans 16 amino acids. Looked up from germline, CDR1 is SGHNT and CDR2 is YYREEE (reference sequence). With V trimmed by 0 bases and J by 9 bases, 9 bases remained unmatched. The CDR3: CASSLVQTGFGSPLHF. CDR3 nucleotides: TGTGCCAGCAGCTTGGTCCAGACAGGGTTCGGTTCACCCCTCCACTTT.

J is TRBJ1-5 and V is TRBV6-5; 7 bases map to TRBD1. V trimming: 6 bases; J trimming: 4 bases; junction bases outside the gene matches: 6. The CDR3 is 14 amino acids. The germline CDR1 and CDR2 sequences are MNHEY and SVGAGI. For the CDR3, the DNA is TGTGCCAGCAGCAGACAGGGAGTGAATCAGCCCCAGCATTTT. Residues: CASSRQGVNQPQHF.

The chain employs TRBV5-1 and TRBJ1-1, with 9 bases lining up with TRBD1. There are 16 residues in the CDR3. Looked up from germline, CDR1 is SGHRS and CDR2 is YFSETQ. V dropped 2 bases and J dropped 2; count of bases not matched to a gene: 7. CDR3 sequence reads: CASSFTGTGINTEAFF. CDR3 sequence (DNA): TGCGCCAGCAGCTTTACCGGGACAGGGATTAACACTGAAGCTTTCTTT.

About this clone: The sample has other DNA sequences that encode this CDR3 too. The CDR3 nucleotides read TGTGCCAGCAGCCCGGGACAGGACTACGAGCAGTACTTC. Encoded protein: CASSPGQDYEQYF. The genes are TRBV28 and TRBJ2-7; the match to TRBD1 covers 8 bases. The CDR3 length is 13 residues. Germline V gene data show CDR1 as MDHEN and CDR2 as SYDVKM. After removal of 6 bases from V and 3 bases from J, the junction contained 4 bases not matched to a gene.

The genes are TRBV29-1 and TRBJ1-3; tentatively, D is TRBD1 (5 bases). CDR1 SQVTM and CDR2 ANQGSEA come from the germline V gene. The CDR3 is made up of 15 amino acids. V lost 4 bases and J lost 0, with 13 bases in between. The CDR3: CSVVSAGYSGNTIYF. As DNA, the CDR3 is TGCAGCGTTGTATCGGCAGGGTACTCTGGAAACACCATATATTTT.

This chain links TRBV21-1 with TRBJ1-6; the table's D call of TRBD1 was not tested on the DNA. TRBV21-1 is assigned pseudogene status. This CDR3 contains 14 residues. The CDR3 coding sequence is TGTGCCAGCACCCGGACAGAACTGCATTCACCCCTCCACTTT. Translated: CASTRTELHSPLHF.

This chain links TRBV28 with TRBJ1-6, with D possibly being TRBD1 (6 bases). The CDR3 length is 13 residues. The germline CDR1 and CDR2 sequences are MDHEN and SYDVKM. Trimming removed 3 bases at V and 10 bases at J, with 10 bases between. The CDR3 bases are TGTGCCAGCAGTTTGTTAGGACAGTCACCCCTCCACTTT. Translation gives CASSLLGQSPLHF.

The chain uses TRBV28 and TRBJ1-1, with 9 bases matching TRBD1. This CDR3 contains 14 residues. Germline V gene lookup returns CDR1 MDHEN and CDR2 SYDVKM. Unmatched junction bases numbered 7, after V lost 7 bases and J lost 4 bases. CDR3 residues: CASNTGQGTTEAFF. The CDR3 bases are TGTGCCAGCAACACTGGACAGGGGACCACTGAAGCTTTCTTT.

V gene TRBV6-2 or TRBV6-3 combines with J gene TRBJ2-3; 10 bases match TRBD2. The V segment lost 2 bases and the J segment 4 bases; nucleotides outside the gene matches: 6. CDR1 is MNHEY and CDR2 is SVGEGT in the germline V gene. The CDR3 is 16 residues long. The CDR3 DNA reads as TGTGCCAGCAGTTACGGAACTAGCGGGGATTCAGATACGCAGTATTTT. Protein product: CASSYGTSGDSDTQYF.

This clone has a single count. The chain links TRBV19 to TRBJ2-6; TRBD2 is a possible D gene (5 bases). This CDR3 spans 15 amino acids. Trimming shortened V by 5 bases and J by 2 bases, and 10 bases separated the two germline ends. The germline gives CDR1 LNHDA, CDR2 SQIVND (reference sequence). The DNA of the CDR3 is TGTGCCAGTAGTCTACGGACTGCTGGGGCCAACGTCCTGACTTTC. Translating gives CASSLRTAGANVLTF. The full variable domain, its missing parts supplied by reference TRBV19 and TRBJ2-6, is DGGITQSPKYLFRKEGQNVTLSCEQNLNHDAMYWYRQDPGQGLRLIYYSQIVNDFQKGDIAEGYSVSREKKESFPLTVTSAQKNPTAFYLCASSLRTAGANVLTFGAGSRLTVL.

V usage is TRBV6-6 and J usage is TRBJ1-1, with D uncertain. Germline assignment: CDR1 MNHNY and CDR2 SVGAGI (reference sequence). This CDR3 has 12 residues. V was clipped by 2 bases and J by 4 bases, with 5 bases between them. The CDR3 DNA reads TGTGCCAGCAGTTACGGCGGCACTGAAGCTTTCTTT. Protein: CASSYGGTEAFF.

V usage is TRBV6-5 and J usage is TRBJ2-1; TRBD2 might be the D (6 bases). This CDR3 region has 16 residues. Germline CDR1 reads MNHEY; CDR2 reads SVGAGI. Trimming left V 7 bases short and J 4 bases short, with 20 bases between. The DNA for the CDR3 is TGTGCCAGCACTTATTCACCGGGGGACCAATACAATGAGCAGTTCTTC. It is translated as CASTYSPGDQYNEQFF.

The chain has TRBV4-1 and TRBJ2-2; TRBD2 aligns across 10 bases. V trimming: 3 bases; J trimming: 6 bases; junction bases outside the gene matches: 7. The CDR3 runs 16 residues. Germline values: CDR1 MGHRA, CDR2 YSYEKL. This CDR3 is CASSHKGTSEAGELFF. Written as DNA, the CDR3 is TGCGCCAGCAGCCACAAAGGGACTAGCGAGGCCGGGGAGCTGTTTTTT.